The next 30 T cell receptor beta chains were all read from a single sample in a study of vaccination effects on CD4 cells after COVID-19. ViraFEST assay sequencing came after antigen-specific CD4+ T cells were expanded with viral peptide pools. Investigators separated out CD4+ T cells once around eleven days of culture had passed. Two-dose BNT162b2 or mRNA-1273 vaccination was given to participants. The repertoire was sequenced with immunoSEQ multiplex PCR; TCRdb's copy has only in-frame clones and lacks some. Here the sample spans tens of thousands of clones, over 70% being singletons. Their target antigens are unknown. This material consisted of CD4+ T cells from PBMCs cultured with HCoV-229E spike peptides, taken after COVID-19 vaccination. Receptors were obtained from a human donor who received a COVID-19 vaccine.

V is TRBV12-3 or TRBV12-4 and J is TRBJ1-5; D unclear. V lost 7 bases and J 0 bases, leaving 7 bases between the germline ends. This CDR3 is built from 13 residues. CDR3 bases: TGTGCCAGCAAATACAGTAGCAATCAGCCCCAGCATTTT. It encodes CASKYSSNQPQHF.

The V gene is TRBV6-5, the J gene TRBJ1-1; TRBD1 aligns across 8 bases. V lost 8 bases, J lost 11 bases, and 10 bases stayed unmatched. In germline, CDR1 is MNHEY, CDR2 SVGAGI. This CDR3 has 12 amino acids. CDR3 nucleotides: TGTGCCAGCTCTACTCGGACAGGGTGGGCTTTCTTT. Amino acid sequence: CASSTRTGWAFF.

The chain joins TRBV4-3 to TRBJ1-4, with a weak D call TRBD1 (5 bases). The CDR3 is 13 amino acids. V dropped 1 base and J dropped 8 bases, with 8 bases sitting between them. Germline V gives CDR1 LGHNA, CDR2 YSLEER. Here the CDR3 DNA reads TGCGCCAGCAGCCAAGGCAGGGCGGAAAAACTGTTTTTT. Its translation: CASSQGRAEKLFF.

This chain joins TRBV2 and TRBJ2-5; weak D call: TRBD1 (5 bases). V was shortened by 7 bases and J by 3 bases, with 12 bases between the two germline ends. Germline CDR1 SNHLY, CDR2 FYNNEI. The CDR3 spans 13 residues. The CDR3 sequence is CASNQGYEETQYF. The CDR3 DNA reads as TGTGCCAGCAATCAGGGTTATGAAGAGACCCAGTACTTC.

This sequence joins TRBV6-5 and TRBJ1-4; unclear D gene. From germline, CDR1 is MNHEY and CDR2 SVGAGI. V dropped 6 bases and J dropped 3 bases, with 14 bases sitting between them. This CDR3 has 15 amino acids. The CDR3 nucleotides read TGTGCCAGCAGACTTAGGGAGGCGGCTAATGAAAAACTGTTTTTT. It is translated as CASRLREAANEKLFF.

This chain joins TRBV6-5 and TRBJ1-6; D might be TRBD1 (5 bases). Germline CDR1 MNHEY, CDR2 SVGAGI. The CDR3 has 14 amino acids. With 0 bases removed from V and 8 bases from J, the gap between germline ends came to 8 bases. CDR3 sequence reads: CASSYSQADSPLHF. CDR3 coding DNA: TGTGCCAGCAGTTACTCACAGGCGGATTCACCCCTCCACTTT.

The CDR3 DNA reads TGTGCCAGCTCCGAACAGGGGAACACCATATATTTT. This translates into CASSEQGNTIYF. The genes are TRBV18 and TRBJ1-3, with 7 bases matching TRBD1. CDR1 is KGHSH and CDR2 is LQKENI in the germline V gene. There are 12 residues in the CDR3. V gave up 6 bases and J gave up 7 bases; unmatched junction bases: 3. The full variable domain, in which reference TRBV18 and TRBJ1-3 provide the parts outside the CDR3, is NAGVMQNPRHLVRRRGQEARLRCSPMKGHSHVYWYRQLPEEGLKFMVYLQKENIIDESGMPKERFSAEFPKEGPSILRIQQVVRGDSAAYFCASSEQGNTIYFGEGSWLTVV.

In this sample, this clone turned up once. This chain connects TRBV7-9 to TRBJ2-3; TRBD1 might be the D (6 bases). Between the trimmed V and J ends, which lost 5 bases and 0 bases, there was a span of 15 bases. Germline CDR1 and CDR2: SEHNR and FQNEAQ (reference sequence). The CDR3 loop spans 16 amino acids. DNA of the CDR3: TGTGCCAGCAGCCGCGCCCAGGGGCCTAGCACAGATACGCAGTATTTT. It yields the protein CASSRAQGPSTDTQYF.

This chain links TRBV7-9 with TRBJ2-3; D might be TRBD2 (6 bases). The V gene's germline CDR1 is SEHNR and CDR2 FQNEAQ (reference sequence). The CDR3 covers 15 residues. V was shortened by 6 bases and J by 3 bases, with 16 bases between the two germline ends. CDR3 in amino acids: CASRPPGLLTDTQYF. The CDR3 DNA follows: TGTGCCAGCAGACCTCCGGGACTCCTGACAGATACGCAGTATTTT.

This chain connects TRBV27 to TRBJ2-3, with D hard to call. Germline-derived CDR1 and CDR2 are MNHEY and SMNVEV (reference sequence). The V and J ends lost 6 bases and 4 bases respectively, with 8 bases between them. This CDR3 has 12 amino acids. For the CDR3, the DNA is TGTGCCAGCAGAGACTCTCCAGATACGCAGTATTTT. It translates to CASRDSPDTQYF.

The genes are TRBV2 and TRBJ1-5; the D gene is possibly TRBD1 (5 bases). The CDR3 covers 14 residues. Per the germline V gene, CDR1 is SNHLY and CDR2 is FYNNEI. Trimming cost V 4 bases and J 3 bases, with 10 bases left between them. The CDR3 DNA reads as TGTGCCAGCAGTGGGAGGACAAACAATCAGCCCCAGCATTTT. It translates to CASSGRTNNQPQHF.

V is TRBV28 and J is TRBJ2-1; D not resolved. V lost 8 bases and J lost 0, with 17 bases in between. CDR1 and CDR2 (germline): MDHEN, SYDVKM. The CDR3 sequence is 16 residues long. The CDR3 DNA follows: TGTGCCAGCTCAGGCGCACACCAAAGCTCCTACAATGAGCAGTTCTTC. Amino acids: CASSGAHQSSYNEQFF.

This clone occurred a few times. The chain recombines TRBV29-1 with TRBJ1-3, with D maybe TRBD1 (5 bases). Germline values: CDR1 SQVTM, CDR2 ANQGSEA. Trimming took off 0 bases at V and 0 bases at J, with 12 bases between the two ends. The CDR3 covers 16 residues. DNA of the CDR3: TGCAGCGTTGAAGATAAACAGGCCAACTCTGGAAACACCATATATTTT. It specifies CSVEDKQANSGNTIYF.

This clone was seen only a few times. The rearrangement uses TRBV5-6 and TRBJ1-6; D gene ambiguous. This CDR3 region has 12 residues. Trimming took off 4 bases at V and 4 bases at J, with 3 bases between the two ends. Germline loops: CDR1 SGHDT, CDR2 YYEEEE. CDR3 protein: CASSQYNSPLHF. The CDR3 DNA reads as TGTGCCAGCAGCCAATATAATTCACCCCTCCACTTT.

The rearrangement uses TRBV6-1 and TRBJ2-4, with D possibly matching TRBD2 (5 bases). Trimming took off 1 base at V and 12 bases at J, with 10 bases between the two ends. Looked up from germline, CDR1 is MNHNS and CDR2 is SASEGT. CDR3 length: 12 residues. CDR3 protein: CASSEVPGDQYF. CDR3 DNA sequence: TGTGCCAGCAGTGAAGTACCCGGGGATCAGTACTTC.

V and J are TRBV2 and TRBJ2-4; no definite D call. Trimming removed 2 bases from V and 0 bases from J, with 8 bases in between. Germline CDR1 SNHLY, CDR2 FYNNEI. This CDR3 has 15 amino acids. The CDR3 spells CASSEWHLAKNIQYF. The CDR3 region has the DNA TGTGCCAGCAGTGAATGGCACCTAGCCAAAAACATTCAGTACTTC.

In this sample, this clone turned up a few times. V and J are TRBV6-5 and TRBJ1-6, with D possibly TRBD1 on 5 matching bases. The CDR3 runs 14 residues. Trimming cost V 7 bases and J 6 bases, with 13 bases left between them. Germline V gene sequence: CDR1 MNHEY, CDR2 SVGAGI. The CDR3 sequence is CASIEGRSNSPLHF. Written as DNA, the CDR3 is TGTGCCAGCATCGAGGGACGGTCTAATTCACCCCTCCACTTT.

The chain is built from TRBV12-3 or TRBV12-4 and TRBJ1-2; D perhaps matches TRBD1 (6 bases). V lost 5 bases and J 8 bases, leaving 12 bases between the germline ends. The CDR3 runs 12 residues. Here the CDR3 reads CASSTRTVGYTF. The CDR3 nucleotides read TGTGCCAGCAGTACTAGGACAGTCGGCTACACCTTC.

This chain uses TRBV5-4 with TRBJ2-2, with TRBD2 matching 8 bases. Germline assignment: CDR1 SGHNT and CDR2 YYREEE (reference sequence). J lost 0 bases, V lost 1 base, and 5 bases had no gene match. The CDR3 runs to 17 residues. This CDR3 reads CASSLLRGGTNTGELFF. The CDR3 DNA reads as TGTGCCAGCAGCTTGCTCCGGGGGGGTACGAACACCGGGGAGCTGTTTTTT.

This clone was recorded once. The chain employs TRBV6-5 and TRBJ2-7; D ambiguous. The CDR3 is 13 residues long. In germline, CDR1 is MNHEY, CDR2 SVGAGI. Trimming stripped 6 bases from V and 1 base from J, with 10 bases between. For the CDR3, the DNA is TGTGCCAGCAGCCGCTTGGGTTCCTACGAGCAGTACGTC. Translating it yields CASSRLGSYEQYV.

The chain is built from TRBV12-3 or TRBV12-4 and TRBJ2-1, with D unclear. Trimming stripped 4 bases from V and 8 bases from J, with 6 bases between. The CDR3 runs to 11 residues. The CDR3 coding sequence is TGTGCCAGCAGTTATCAGTATGAGCAGTTCTTC. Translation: CASSYQYEQFF.

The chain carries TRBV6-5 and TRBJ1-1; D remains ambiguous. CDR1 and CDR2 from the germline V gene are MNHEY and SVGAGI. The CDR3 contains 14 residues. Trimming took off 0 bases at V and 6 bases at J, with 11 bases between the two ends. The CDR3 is CASSYSGRRAEAFF. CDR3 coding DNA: TGTGCCAGCAGTTACTCAGGCAGACGCGCTGAAGCTTTCTTT.

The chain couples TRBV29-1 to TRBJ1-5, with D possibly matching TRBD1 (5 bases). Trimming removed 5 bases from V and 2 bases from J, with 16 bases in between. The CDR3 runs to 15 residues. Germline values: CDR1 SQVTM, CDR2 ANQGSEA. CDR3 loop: CSVTTGGIGNQPQHF. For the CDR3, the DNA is TGCAGCGTTACCACTGGGGGGATCGGCAATCAGCCCCAGCATTTT.

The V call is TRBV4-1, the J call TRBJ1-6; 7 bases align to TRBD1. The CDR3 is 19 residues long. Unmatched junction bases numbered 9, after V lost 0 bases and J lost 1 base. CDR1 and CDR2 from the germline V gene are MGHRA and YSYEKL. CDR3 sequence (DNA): TGCGCCAGCAGCCAAGAGGCAGACAGGGCGAGATCCTATAATTCACCCCTCCACTTT. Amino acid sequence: CASSQEADRARSYNSPLHF.

As DNA, the CDR3 is TGTGCCAGCAGACGGGACAAAAATATTTCCTACGAGCAGTACGTC. Amino acid sequence: CASRRDKNISYEQYV. V is TRBV14 and J is TRBJ2-7, with a possible D match to TRBD1 (6 bases). V was trimmed by 6 bases and J by 1 base, leaving 16 bases between them. CDR1 SGHDN and CDR2 FVKESK come from the germline V gene. CDR3 length: 15 residues.

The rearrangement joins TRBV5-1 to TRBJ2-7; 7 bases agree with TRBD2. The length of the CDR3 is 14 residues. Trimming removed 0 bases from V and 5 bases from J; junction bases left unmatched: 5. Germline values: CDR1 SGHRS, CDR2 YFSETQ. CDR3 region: CASSLGVGGDEQYV. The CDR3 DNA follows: TGCGCCAGCAGCTTGGGAGTGGGGGGGGACGAGCAGTACGTC.

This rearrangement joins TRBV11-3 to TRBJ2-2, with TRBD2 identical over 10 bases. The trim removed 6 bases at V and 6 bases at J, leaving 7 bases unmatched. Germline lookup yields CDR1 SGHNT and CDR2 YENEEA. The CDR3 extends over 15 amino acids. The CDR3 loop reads CASRLTSGVAGELFF. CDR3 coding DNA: TGTGCCAGCAGACTTACTAGCGGGGTGGCCGGGGAGCTGTTTTTT.

The CDR3 DNA reads as TGTGCCAGCTCACCAACGGGGACTGGAAACACCATATATTTT. Encoded protein: CASSPTGTGNTIYF. The chain is built from TRBV18 and TRBJ1-3; unclear D gene. V shed 2 bases and J shed 2 bases, with 7 bases lying between them. Germline CDR1 reads KGHSH; CDR2 reads LQKENI. This CDR3 is built from 14 residues.

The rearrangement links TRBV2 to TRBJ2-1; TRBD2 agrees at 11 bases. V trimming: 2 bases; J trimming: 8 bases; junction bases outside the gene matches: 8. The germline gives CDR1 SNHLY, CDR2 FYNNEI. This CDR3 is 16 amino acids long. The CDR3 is CASSERASGGHDEQFF. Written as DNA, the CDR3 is TGTGCCAGCAGTGAAAGGGCTAGCGGGGGGCATGATGAGCAGTTCTTC.

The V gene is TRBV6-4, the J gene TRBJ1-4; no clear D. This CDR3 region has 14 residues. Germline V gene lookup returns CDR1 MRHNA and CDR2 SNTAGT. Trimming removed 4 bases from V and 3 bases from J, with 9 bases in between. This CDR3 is CASSAGGANEKLFF. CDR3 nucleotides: TGTGCCAGCAGTGCGGGCGGTGCTAATGAAAAACTGTTTTTT.